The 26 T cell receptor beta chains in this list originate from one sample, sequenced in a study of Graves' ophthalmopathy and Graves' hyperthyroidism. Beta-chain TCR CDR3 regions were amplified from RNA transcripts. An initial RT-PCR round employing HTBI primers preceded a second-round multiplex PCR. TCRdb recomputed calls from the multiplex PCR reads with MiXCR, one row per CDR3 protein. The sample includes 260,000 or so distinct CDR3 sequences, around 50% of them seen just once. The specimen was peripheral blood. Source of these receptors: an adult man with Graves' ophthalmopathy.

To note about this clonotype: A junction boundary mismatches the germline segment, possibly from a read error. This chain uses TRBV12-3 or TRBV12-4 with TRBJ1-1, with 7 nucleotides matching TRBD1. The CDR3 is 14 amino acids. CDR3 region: CAGSPTTGRTEAFF. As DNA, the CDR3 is TGTGCCGGCAGTCCTACGACAGGGAGGACTGAAGCTTTCTTT.

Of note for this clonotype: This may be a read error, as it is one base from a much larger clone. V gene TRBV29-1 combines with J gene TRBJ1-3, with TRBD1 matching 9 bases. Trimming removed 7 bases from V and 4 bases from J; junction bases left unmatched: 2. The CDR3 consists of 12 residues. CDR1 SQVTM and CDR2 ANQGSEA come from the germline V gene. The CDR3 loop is CSETGGGNTIYF. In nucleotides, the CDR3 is TGCAGCGAGACAGGGGGAGGAAACACCATATATTTT.

CDR3 sequence (DNA): TGTGCCAGCAGCGTTCCAGGGGAGTTCAACGAGCAGTACTTC. It specifies CASSVPGEFNEQYF. The V gene is TRBV7-8, the J gene TRBJ2-7, with D possibly matching TRBD1 (6 bases). CDR3 length equals 14 residues. Germline assignment: CDR1 SGHVS and CDR2 FQNEAQ. The germline V and J ends were trimmed by 5 bases and 5 bases, with 16 bases remaining between them.

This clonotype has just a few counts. The CDR3 sequence: CASGNSGANVLTF. Here the CDR3 DNA reads TGTGCCAGCGGGAACTCTGGGGCCAACGTCCTGACTTTC. This chain joins TRBV12-3 or TRBV12-4 and TRBJ2-6; D is uncertain. V lost 8 bases to trimming and J lost 0 bases, with 5 bases between them. CDR3 size: 13 residues.

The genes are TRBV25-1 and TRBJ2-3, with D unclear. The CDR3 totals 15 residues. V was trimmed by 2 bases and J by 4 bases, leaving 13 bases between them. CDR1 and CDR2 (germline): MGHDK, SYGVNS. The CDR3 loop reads CASSEGVASADTQYF. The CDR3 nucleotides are TGTGCCAGCAGTGAAGGGGTGGCCTCGGCAGATACGCAGTATTTT. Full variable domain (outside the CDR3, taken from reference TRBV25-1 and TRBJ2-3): EADIYQTPRYLVIGTGKKITLECSQTMGHDKMYWYQQDPGMELHLIHYSYGVNSTEKGDLSSESTVSRIRTEHFPLTLESARPSHTSQYLCASSEGVASADTQYFGPGTRLTVL.

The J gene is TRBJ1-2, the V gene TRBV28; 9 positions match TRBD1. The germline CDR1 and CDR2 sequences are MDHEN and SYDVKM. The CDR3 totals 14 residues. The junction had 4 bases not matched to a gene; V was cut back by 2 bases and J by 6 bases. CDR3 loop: CASSLGTGSHGYTF. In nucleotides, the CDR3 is TGTGCCAGCAGTTTAGGGACAGGGTCGCATGGCTACACCTTC.

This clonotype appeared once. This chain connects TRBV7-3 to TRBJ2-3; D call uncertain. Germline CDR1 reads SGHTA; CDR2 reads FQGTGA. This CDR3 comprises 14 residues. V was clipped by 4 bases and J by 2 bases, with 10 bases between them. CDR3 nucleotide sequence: TGTGCCAGCAGCTCGACGGGTTACACAGATACGCAGTATTTT. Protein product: CASSSTGYTDTQYF.

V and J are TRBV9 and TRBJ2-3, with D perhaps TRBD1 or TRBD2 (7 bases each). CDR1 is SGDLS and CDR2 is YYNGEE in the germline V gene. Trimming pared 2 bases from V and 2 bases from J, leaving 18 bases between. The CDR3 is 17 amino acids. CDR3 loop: CASSVDGQGGTTDTQYF. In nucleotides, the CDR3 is TGTGCCAGCAGCGTGGACGGGCAGGGGGGGACCACAGATACGCAGTATTTT. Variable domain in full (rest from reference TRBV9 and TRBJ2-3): DSGVTQTPKHLITATGQRVTLRCSPRSGDLSVYWYQQSLDQGLQFLIQYYNGEERAKGNILERFSAQQFPDLHSELNLSSLELGDSALYFCASSVDGQGGTTDTQYFGPGTRLTVL.

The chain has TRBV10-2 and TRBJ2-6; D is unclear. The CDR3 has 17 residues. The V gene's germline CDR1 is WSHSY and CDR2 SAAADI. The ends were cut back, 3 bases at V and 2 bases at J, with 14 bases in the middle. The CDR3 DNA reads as TGCGCCAGCAGTGACAAGGGAATAGTAACTGGGGCCAACGTCCTGACTTTC. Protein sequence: CASSDKGIVTGANVLTF.

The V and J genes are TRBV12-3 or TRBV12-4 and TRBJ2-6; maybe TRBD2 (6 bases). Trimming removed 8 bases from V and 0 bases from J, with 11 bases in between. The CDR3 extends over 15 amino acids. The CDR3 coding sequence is TGTGCCAGCGAGGAGGGGTTCTCTGGGGCCAACGTCCTGACTTTC. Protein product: CASEEGFSGANVLTF.

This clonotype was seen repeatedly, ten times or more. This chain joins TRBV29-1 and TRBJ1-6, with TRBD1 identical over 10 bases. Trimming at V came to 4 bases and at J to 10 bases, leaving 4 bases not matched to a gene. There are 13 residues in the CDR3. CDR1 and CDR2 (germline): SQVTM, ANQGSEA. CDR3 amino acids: CSVAGQGGSPLHF. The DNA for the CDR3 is TGCAGCGTTGCTGGACAGGGGGGATCACCCCTCCACTTT.

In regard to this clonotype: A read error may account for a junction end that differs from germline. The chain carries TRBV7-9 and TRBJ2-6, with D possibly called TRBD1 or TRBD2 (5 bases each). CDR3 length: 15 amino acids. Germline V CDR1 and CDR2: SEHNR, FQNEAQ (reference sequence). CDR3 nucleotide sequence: TGTGCCAGCAGCTTAACCGGGGTCGGGGCCAGCGTCCTGACTTTC. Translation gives CASSLTGVGASVLTF.

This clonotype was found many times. In DNA form, the CDR3 reads TGTGCCAGCAGTTTCAACGGGGTCTACGAGCAGTACTTC. Its protein product is CASSFNGVYEQYF. The J gene is TRBJ2-7, the V gene TRBV12-3 or TRBV12-4; weak D call: TRBD2 (5 bases). Trimming took off 3 bases at V and 3 bases at J, with 9 bases between the two ends. The CDR3 has 13 amino acids.

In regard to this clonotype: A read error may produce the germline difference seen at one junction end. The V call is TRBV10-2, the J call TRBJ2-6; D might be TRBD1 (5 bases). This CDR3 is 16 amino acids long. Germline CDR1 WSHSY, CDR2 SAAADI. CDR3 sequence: CASKTGSTSGANVLTF. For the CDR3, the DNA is TGTGCCAGCAAAACAGGATCTACCTCTGGGGCCAACGTCCTGACTTTC.

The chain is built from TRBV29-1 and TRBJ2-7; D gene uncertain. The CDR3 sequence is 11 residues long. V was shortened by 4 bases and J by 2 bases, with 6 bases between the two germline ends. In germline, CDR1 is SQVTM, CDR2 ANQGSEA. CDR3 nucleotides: TGCAGCGTTGGTGGGACCTACGAGCAGTACTTC. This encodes CSVGGTYEQYF.

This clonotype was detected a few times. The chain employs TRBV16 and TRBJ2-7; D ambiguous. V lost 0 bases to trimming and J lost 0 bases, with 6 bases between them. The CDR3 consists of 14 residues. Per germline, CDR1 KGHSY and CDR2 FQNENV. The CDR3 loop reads CASSQSGFSYEQYF. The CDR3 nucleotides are TGTGCCAGCAGCCAATCAGGGTTCTCCTACGAGCAGTACTTC.

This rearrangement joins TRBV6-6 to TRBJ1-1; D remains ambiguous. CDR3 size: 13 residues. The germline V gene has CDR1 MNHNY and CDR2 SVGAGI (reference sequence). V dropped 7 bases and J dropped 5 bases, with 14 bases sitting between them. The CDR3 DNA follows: TGTGCCAGCAACCCCCCCGGGAGGACTGAAGCTTTCTTT. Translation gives CASNPPGRTEAFF.

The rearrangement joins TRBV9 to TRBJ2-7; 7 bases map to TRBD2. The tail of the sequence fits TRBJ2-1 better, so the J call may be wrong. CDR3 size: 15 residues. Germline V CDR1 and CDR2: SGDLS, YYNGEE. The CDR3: CASSVIGGTYNEQFF. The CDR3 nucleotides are TGTGCCAGCAGCGTGATCGGGGGGACCTACAATGAGCAGTTCTTC.

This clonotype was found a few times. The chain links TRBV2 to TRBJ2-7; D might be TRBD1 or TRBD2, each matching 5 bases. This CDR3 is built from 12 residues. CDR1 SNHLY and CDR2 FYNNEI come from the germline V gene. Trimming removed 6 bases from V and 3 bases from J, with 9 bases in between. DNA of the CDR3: TGTGCCAGCAGCGGGGACCTCTACGAGCAGTACTTC. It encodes CASSGDLYEQYF.

This chain's CDR3 is CASSLARISGAKSGANVLTF. Written as DNA, the CDR3 is TGTGCCAGCAGCTTAGCGCGAATTAGCGGGGCCAAGTCTGGGGCCAACGTCCTGACTTTC. This rearrangement joins TRBV7-2 to TRBJ2-6; 8 nucleotides agree with TRBD2. The trim removed 0 bases at V and 1 base at J, leaving 11 bases unmatched. CDR1 is SGHTA, CDR2 FQGNSA, per germline. This CDR3 contains 20 residues.

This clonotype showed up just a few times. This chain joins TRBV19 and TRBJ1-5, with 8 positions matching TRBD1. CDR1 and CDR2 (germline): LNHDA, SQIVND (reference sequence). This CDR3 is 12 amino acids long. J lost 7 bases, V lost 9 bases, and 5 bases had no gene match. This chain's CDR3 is CASQGAGQPQHF. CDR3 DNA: TGTGCCAGCCAGGGGGCTGGCCAGCCCCAGCATTTT.

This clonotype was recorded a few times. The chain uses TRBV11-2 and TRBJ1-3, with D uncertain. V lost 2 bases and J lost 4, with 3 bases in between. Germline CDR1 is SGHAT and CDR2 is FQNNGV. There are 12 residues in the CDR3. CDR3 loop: CASSLQGNTIYF. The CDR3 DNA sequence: TGTGCCAGCAGCTTACAGGGAAACACCATATATTTT.

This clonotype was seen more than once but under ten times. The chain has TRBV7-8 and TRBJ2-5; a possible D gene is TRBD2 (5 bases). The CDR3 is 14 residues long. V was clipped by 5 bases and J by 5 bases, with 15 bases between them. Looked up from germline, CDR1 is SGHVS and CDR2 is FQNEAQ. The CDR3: CASSPSREGETQYF. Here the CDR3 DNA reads TGTGCCAGCAGCCCCTCCCGGGAAGGGGAGACCCAGTACTTC. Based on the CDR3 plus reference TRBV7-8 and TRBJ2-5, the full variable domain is GAGVSQSPRYKVAKRGQDVALRCDPISGHVSLFWYQQALGQGPEFLTYFQNEAQLDKSGLPSDRFFAERPEGSVSTLKIQRTQQEDSAVYLCASSPSREGETQYFGPGTRLLVL.

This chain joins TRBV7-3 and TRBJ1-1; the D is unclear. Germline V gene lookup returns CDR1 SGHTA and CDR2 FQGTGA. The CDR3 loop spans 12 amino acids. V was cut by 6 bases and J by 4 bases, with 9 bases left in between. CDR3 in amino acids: CASSLDATEAFF. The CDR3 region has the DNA TGTGCCAGCAGTCTGGACGCCACTGAAGCTTTCTTT.

The CDR3 DNA reads TGTGCCAGCAGCTTAGACGGCCTTCGAGGGGGAGAGACCCAGTACTTC. Its protein is CASSLDGLRGGETQYF. This rearrangement joins TRBV7-2 to TRBJ2-5; a possible D gene is TRBD1 (6 bases). This CDR3 has 16 amino acids. Per the germline V gene, CDR1 is SGHTA and CDR2 is FQGNSA. Trimming cost V 1 base and J 4 bases, with 16 bases left between them.

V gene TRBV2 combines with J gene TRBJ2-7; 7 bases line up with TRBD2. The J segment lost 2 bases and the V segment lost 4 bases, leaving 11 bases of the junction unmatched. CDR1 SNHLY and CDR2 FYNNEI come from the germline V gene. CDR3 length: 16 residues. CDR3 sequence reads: CASSVQREAITYEQYF. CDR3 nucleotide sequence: TGTGCCAGCAGTGTTCAGCGGGAAGCAATAACCTACGAGCAGTACTTC.